Listed below are T cell receptor beta chains from one sample, sequenced in a study of blood T cell repertoires in COVID-19. Repertoires were generated with immunoSEQ multiplex PCR, while TCRdb's copy carries only in-frame clones and drops some. The sample has tens of thousands of clones; 70% to 80% are singletons. What was sequenced was peripheral blood. The origin of the receptors is a human donor in a cohort sampled during active COVID-19. Both conserved end residues are part of each CDR3. Fields, in order: clone size, J gene, V gene, D gene, CDR3 protein, CDR3 DNA. The D gene is left open where the match is weak. Not all rows give a size; the values are once, few, many and, for expanded clones, a class.

- TRBJ2-1 TRBV5-1 - CASSPKGVISGAEQFF TGCGCCAGCAGTCCCAAGGGGGTAATTTCAGGAGCGGAGCAGTTCTTC
- TRBJ2-1 TRBV15 TRBD2 CATRPSGDYNEQFF TGTGCCACCAGACCTAGCGGGGACTACAATGAGCAGTTCTTC
- TRBJ1-1 TRBV7-2 TRBD1 CASSSGDRGFVTEAFF TGTGCCAGCAGCTCGGGAGACAGGGGTTTTGTCACTGAAGCTTTCTTT
- TRBJ2-3 TRBV6-1 - CASSAVRTGGPHTQYF TGTGCCAGCAGTGCGGTTAGGACGGGGGGCCCCCATACGCAGTATTTT
- TRBJ2-1 TRBV11-3 TRBD2 CASSNLAGGLNEQFF TGTGCCAGCAGCAACCTAGCGGGGGGTCTCAATGAGCAGTTCTTC
- TRBJ2-3 TRBV2 - CASSLTDTQYF TGTGCCAGCAGCCTGACAGATACGCAGTATTTT
few TRBJ2-3 TRBV7-3 TRBD2 CASSDALLAGSPTDTQYF TGTGCCAGCAGCGACGCTCTACTAGCGGGCTCACCCACAGATACGCAGTATTTT
- TRBJ1-1 TRBV7-3 TRBD1 CASSLGGQKNTEAFF TGTGCCAGCAGCTTAGGGGGACAGAAGAACACTGAAGCTTTCTTT
- TRBJ2-7 TRBV18 TRBD2 CASSLKTSGEPYEQYF TGTGCCAGCTCCCTTAAGACTAGCGGGGAGCCCTACGAGCAGTACTTC
- TRBJ1-6 TRBV2 TRBD1 CASRSNRGGILSPLHF TGTGCCAGCAGGAGTAACAGGGGGGGAATTTTATCACCCCTCCACTTT
- TRBJ2-3 TRBV14 TRBD1 CASSQQTGSTDTQYF TGTGCCAGCAGCCAACAGACAGGGAGCACAGATACGCAGTATTTT
- TRBJ2-5 TRBV27 - CASSRRGLEGETQYF TGTGCCAGCAGTCGCCGGGGACTTGAGGGGGAGACCCAGTACTTC
- TRBJ2-1 TRBV7-2 - CASRMSSEQFF TGTGCCAGCAGGATGTCCAGTGAGCAGTTCTTC
- TRBJ1-3 TRBV4-3 - CASSPGEAFSGNTIYF TGCGCCAGCAGCCCGGGGGAGGCCTTCTCTGGAAACACCATATATTTT
few TRBJ1-2 TRBV30 - CAWSGLGGYTF TGTGCCTGGAGTGGTCTTGGCGGCTACACCTTC
- TRBJ1-3 TRBV24-1 TRBD1 CATSQGASGNTIYF TGTGCCACCAGCCAGGGGGCCTCTGGAAACACCATATATTTT
- TRBJ2-7 TRBV15 TRBD1 CATSRGTGTYEQYF TGTGCCACCAGCAGAGGGACAGGGACCTACGAGCAGTACTTC
- TRBJ1-2 TRBV19 - CASSTRGQSNYGYTF TGTGCCAGTAGCACGCGGGGTCAATCGAACTATGGCTACACCTTC
- TRBJ2-3 TRBV30 - CAWREGRGSDTQYF TGTGCCTGGAGAGAAGGCAGGGGAAGTGATACGCAGTATTTT
- TRBJ1-2 TRBV4-3 TRBD1 CASSLRQGPIGYTF TGCGCCAGCAGCCTCCGACAGGGCCCCATTGGCTACACCTTC
- TRBJ2-1 TRBV9 TRBD2 CASSTLLAGEQFF TGTGCCAGCAGCACCCTCCTAGCGGGAGAGCAGTTCTTC
- TRBJ2-1 TRBV2 - CASSPTNEQFF TGTGCCAGCAGCCCGACTAATGAGCAGTTCTTC
- TRBJ2-3 TRBV7-2 - CASSLVPRTDTQYF TGTGCCAGCAGCTTAGTACCCAGGACAGATACGCAGTATTTT
- TRBJ2-5 TRBV11-3 TRBD1 CASSPGTGGWETQYF TGTGCCAGCAGCCCCGGGACAGGGGGCTGGGAGACCCAGTACTTC
- TRBJ1-4 TRBV4-3 TRBD1 CASSQDLGQGKRKLFF TGCGCCAGCAGCCAAGATTTAGGACAGGGTAAACGGAAACTGTTTTTT
- TRBJ2-3 TRBV5-5 - CASSFISASGTDTQYF TGTGCCAGCAGCTTTATCTCGGCTAGCGGCACAGATACGCAGTATTTT
- TRBJ1-2 TRBV30 - CAWTPPGIDGYTF TGTGCCTGGACCCCACCGGGAATCGATGGCTACACCTTC
- TRBJ2-3 TRBV7-2 TRBD2 CASSLGASGGTDTQYF TGTGCCAGCAGCTTAGGGGCTAGCGGGGGCACAGATACGCAGTATTTT
- TRBJ1-4 TRBV5-4 - CASSIDGVSEKLFF TGTGCCAGCAGCATTGACGGAGTCAGTGAAAAACTGTTTTTT
- TRBJ2-7 TRBV4-2 TRBD1 CASSHRTGTLYEQYF TGTGCCAGCAGCCATCGGACAGGGACCCTATACGAGCAGTACTTC
- TRBJ1-5 TRBV9 TRBD1 CASAKGQGYNQPQHF TGTGCCAGCGCTAAAGGACAGGGTTACAATCAGCCCCAGCATTTT
- TRBJ1-5 TRBV27 TRBD1 CASSDRGLGNQPQHF TGTGCCAGCAGTGACAGGGGGCTGGGCAATCAGCCCCAGCATTTT
- TRBJ2-1 TRBV7-9 TRBD2 CASSAPLAGAYNEQFF TGTGCCAGCAGCGCGCCACTAGCGGGGGCCTACAATGAGCAGTTCTTC
- TRBJ2-1 TRBV19 TRBD1 CASSVRDRGYNEQFF TGTGCCAGTAGTGTCCGGGACAGGGGTTATAATGAGCAGTTCTTC
once TRBJ2-2 TRBV10-3 TRBD1 CAISEPGTGVSWTGELFF TGTGCCATCAGTGAGCCTGGGACAGGGGTATCGTGGACCGGGGAGCTGTTTTTT
- TRBJ2-7 TRBV10-3 TRBD2 CAIRGGGGAYEQYF TGTGCCATCAGAGGTGGCGGGGGGGCGTACGAGCAGTACTTC